This TCR beta chain was profiled in a study of cytomegalovirus exposure and HLA in healthy donors. Across the whole study: The early release's HLA-typed donors yielded 70 million to 85 million unique TCRs. Study findings and constraints: An analysis that was carried out later associated 15,000 to 20,000 TCR beta sequences with HLA alleles at 0.05 false discovery rate. Cytomegalovirus status was reportedly diagnosed by the classifier with high sensitivity and specificity.

The PCR contained 60 Vbeta and 13 Jbeta primers. Repertoires were generated with immunoSEQ multiplex PCR, while TCRdb's copy carries only in-frame clones and drops some. This listing includes around 150,000 clones. Turning to this clone: Its target is unknown.

The CDR3 extends over 13 amino acids. From germline, CDR1 is SGHVS and CDR2 FNYEAQ. V was trimmed by 3 bases and J by 7 bases, leaving 10 bases between them. Sequenced input: PBMCs. This clonotype was sampled from a man aged 35 to 55 in good health and CMV-seronegative. The chain is built from TRBV7-6 and TRBJ1-3; D is possibly TRBD1 (5 bases). In DNA form, the CDR3 reads TGTGCCAGCAGCTTTCAGGGTGACAACACCATATATTTT. It is translated as CASSFQGDNTIYF.